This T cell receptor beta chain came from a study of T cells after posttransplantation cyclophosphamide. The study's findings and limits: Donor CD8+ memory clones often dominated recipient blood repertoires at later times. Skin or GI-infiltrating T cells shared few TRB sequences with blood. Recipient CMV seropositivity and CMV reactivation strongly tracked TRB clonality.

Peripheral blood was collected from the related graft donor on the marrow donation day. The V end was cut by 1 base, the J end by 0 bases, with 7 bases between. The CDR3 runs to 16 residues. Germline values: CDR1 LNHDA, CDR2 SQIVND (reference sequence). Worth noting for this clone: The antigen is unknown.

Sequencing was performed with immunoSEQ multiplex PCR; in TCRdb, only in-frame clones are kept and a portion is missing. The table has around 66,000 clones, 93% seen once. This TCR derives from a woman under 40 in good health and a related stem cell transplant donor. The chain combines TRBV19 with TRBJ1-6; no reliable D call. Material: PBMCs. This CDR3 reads CASSIGYHSYNSPLHF. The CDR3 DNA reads TGTGCCAGTAGTATAGGATATCACTCCTATAATTCACCCCTCCACTTT.